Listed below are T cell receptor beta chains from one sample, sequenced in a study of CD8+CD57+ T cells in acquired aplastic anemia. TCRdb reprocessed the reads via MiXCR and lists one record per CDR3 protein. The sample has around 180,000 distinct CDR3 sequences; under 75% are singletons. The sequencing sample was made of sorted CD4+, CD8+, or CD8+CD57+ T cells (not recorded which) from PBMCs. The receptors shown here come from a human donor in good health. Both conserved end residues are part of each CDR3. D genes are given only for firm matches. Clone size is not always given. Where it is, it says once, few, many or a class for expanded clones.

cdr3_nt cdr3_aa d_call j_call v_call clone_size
TGTGCCAGCTCAGACGGGGTTGCCGGAGCCTACGAGCAGTACTTC CASSDGVAGAYEQYF - TRBJ2-7 TRBV18 -
TGCGCCAGCTCGGCCTCGGCGGGACAGCCCCAGCATTTT CASSASAGQPQHF - TRBJ1-5 TRBV10-2 -
TGTGCCAGCAGGCCGCCTAGGGGCAGGGTTAACACTGAAGCTTTCTTT CASRPPRGRVNTEAFF - TRBJ1-1 TRBV12-3/TRBV12-4 -
TGTGCCAGCAGTAAGCCACAGGGATACTACGAGCAGTACTTC CASSKPQGYYEQYF - TRBJ2-7 TRBV2 -
TGTGCCAGCAGCCAAGTACGGGACTCCTACGAGCAGTACTTC CASSQVRDSYEQYF - TRBJ2-7 TRBV4-2 many
TGTGCCAGCAGCCAATACCAAAACGAGCAGTACTTC CASSQYQNEQYF - TRBJ2-7 TRBV14 -
TGTGCCAGCAGCCACTTGGACCCCGGGTCCTACGAGCAGTACTTC CASSHLDPGSYEQYF - TRBJ2-7 TRBV7-9 -
TGTGCTAGCGACAGGGAGTACGAGCAGTACTTC CASDREYEQYF - TRBJ2-7 TRBV5-2 once
TGCGCCAGCGGGAGATCTAGCGAGGCCTACGAGCAGTACTTC CASGRSSEAYEQYF - TRBJ2-7 TRBV4-1 -
TGTGCCAGCAGCCCCGACAGGAAAGGGCTGTTTTTT CASSPDRKGLFF - TRBJ1-4 TRBV7-2 few
TGTGCCAGCAGTCAGACGGGACTAGCTAGGTACGAGCAGTACTTC CASSQTGLARYEQYF TRBD2 TRBJ2-7 TRBV6-1 -
TGTGCCAGCAATCTAGCGGGACTCTCGTATGATACGCAGTATTTT CASNLAGLSYDTQYF TRBD2 TRBJ2-3 TRBV6-6 many
TGTGCCAGAGGACTAGCGGGAGGTGAGCAGTTCTTC CARGLAGGEQFF TRBD2 TRBJ2-1 TRBV2 -
TGCGCCAGCAGCCCTTCGGGGATAACCTACAATGAGCAGTTCTTC CASSPSGITYNEQFF - TRBJ2-1 TRBV4-3 many
TGCAGTGCTAGTGGATCAGGGGAAGAGACCCAGTACTTC CSASGSGEETQYF - TRBJ2-5 TRBV20-1 -
TGTGCCAGTACCCCAAGTGAGGGACGCGACCAGTACTTC CASTPSEGRDQYF - TRBJ2-5 TRBV19 -